Sequencing of this T cell receptor (beta chain) was carried out in a study of blood T cell repertoires in COVID-19. Background on the study: COVID-19 samples collected from the United States, Italy and Spain covered acute and convalescent phases. The cDNA or gDNA used as material had been derived from T cells, B-cell-depleted T cells, or PBMCs.

The CDR3 extends over 11 amino acids. Germline trimming cut 8 bases from V and 13 bases from J; bases unmatched to any gene: 7. Germline V gene lookup returns CDR1 MNHEY and CDR2 SVGAGI. Study processing details: From reference gene primer amplification, estimates of nucleated cell counts were derived. TCRdb's copy holds only in-frame clones and misses some; the assay was immunoSEQ multiplex PCR. That table is the source of V, J and clone size, and D and trimming were worked out from the DNA. This table holds some 150,000 clones, around 84% found once. This clone was detected only a few times. This chain uses TRBV6-5 with TRBJ1-1; 10 bases line up with TRBD1. The clonotype was recovered from a human donor in a cohort sampled during active COVID-19. The sequenced material came from peripheral blood. CDR3 coding DNA: TGTGCCAGCGGGGACAGGGGTGGGGGTTTCTTT. Residues: CASGDRGGGFF.